This entry features one T cell receptor beta chain sequence. As yet, its antigen is unknown. A much larger clonotype is one base distant, so this may be a read error. Amplification of TCR beta CDR3 regions used RNA as the template. An initial round of RT-PCR targeting the TCR CDR3 relied on the HTBI primer set. TCRdb reprocessed the multiplex PCR reads with MiXCR, giving one entry per CDR3 protein. The sample consists of approximately 400,000 distinct CDR3 sequences, about 15% of them appearing once. The data stem from a study of T cells in Graves' hyperthyroidism and ophthalmopathy. Study results and caveats: In simple terms, a model built on 13 V-J features told ophthalmopathy apart from stable hyperthyroidism.

Germline V CDR1 and CDR2: SGHTA, FQGNSA. The CDR3 extends over 16 amino acids. This chain links TRBV7-2 with TRBJ2-2, with 7 bases that match TRBD2. The specimen was blood. The receptor comes from a woman aged 18-29 years with Graves' hyperthyroidism. The CDR3 region is CASSYTAGRNTGGLFF. The CDR3 bases are TGTGCCAGCAGTTATACAGCGGGGAGAAACACCGGGGGGCTGTTTTTT.